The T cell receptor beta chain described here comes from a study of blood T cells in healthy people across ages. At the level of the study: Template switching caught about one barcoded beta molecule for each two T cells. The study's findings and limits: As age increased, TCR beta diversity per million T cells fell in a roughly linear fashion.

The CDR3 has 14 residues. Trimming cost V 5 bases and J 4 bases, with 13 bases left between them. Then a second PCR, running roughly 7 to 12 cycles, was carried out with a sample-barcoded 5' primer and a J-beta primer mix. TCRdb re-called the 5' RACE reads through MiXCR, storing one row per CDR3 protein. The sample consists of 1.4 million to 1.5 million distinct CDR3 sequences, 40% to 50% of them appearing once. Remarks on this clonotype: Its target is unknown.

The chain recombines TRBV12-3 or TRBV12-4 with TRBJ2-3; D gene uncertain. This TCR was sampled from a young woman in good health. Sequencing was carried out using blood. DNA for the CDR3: TGTGCCAGCAGTCCCGACCGACGAGCAGATACGCAGTATTTT. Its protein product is CASSPDRRADTQYF.